The T cell receptor (beta chain) described here comes from a study of blood T cell repertoires in COVID-19. Study summary: The samples span acute and convalescent COVID-19 from the United States, Italy and Spain. PBMCs, B-cell-depleted T cells, or T cells were the source of the cDNA or gDNA that made up the material.

Under the authors' procedure: From reference gene primer amplification, estimates of nucleated cell counts were derived. Profiling relied on immunoSEQ multiplex PCR, and the TCRdb table lists in-frame clones only, not all of them. That table gives V, J and clone size, and the DNA gave D and trimming. Of about 110,000 clones in the sample, 88% were seen once. The source of this sequence is a human donor in a cohort sampled during active COVID-19. The specimen sequenced was peripheral blood.

The CDR3, as DNA: TGCGCCAGCAGCCCTTGGACTAGCGGGGCCCTCGTCTCCTACAATGAGCAGTTCTTC. Its translation: CASSPWTSGALVSYNEQFF. This chain links TRBV5-1 with TRBJ2-1; 12 positions agree with TRBD2. Germline CDR1 is SGHRS and CDR2 is YFSETQ. J lost 0 bases, V lost 4 bases, and 11 bases had no gene match. CDR3 size: 19 residues.